A selection of T cell receptor beta chains follows, all from one sample in a study of cytomegalovirus exposure and HLA in healthy donors. TCRdb's copy holds only in-frame clones and misses some; the assay was immunoSEQ multiplex PCR. This table holds approximately 120,000 clones, less than 85% found once. The sample was PBMCs. These receptors were obtained from a man between 18 and 35 years old in good health and CMV-seropositive. CDR3s include the opening cysteine and the closing phenylalanine or tryptophan. The D gene is left open where the match is weak. Clone sizes are given selectively: once, few, many, or a class where the clone is expanded.

TRBD1	-	TRBV7-9	TRBJ1-5	CASSSTGNNQPQHF	TGTGCCAGCAGCTCGACAGGGAACAATCAGCCCCAGCATTTT
-	-	TRBV10-1	TRBJ1-5	CASSDWGWGRGSDQPQHF	TGCGCCAGCAGTGACTGGGGATGGGGCAGGGGCTCCGATCAGCCCCAGCATTTT
TRBD2	-	TRBV6-5	TRBJ2-5	CASSTAGGQETQYF	TGTGCCAGCAGTACGGCGGGGGGGCAAGAGACCCAGTACTTC
TRBD2	-	TRBV27	TRBJ2-7	CASSLTSGGYEQYF	TGTGCCAGCAGTTTGACTAGCGGGGGATACGAGCAGTACTTC
-	once	TRBV27	TRBJ2-1	CASSLSAAIEQFF	TGTGCCAGCAGTTTATCGGCCGCAATCGAGCAGTTCTTC
-	-	TRBV6-6	TRBJ2-1	CASSPGGYEQFF	TGTGCCAGCTCGCCAGGGGGGTATGAGCAGTTCTTC
-	-	TRBV7-6	TRBJ2-3	CASSLGADTQYF	TGTGCCAGCAGCCTCGGGGCAGATACGCAGTATTTT
-	-	TRBV27	TRBJ1-1	CASSSLFNMNTEAFF	TGTGCCAGCAGTTCCCTGTTCAACATGAACACTGAAGCTTTCTTT
-	-	TRBV29-1	TRBJ2-7	CSVEDRRTAQGSYEQYF	TGCAGCGTTGAAGATCGGAGGACAGCCCAGGGGTCCTACGAGCAGTACTTC
-	-	TRBV11-2	TRBJ2-5	CASSFTSQETQYF	TGTGCCAGCAGCTTTACTTCCCAAGAGACCCAGTACTTC
-	-	TRBV30	TRBJ1-2	CAWRSMGGGVYGYTF	TGTGCCTGGAGATCAATGGGGGGAGGAGTCTATGGCTACACCTTC
-	once	TRBV2	TRBJ1-2	CASNYYGYTF	TGTGCCAGCAACTACTATGGCTACACCTTC
TRBD1	-	TRBV15	TRBJ1-4	CATSRDPGTGNEKLFF	TGTGCCACCAGCAGAGACCCCGGGACAGGGAATGAAAAACTGTTTTTT
TRBD1	-	TRBV4-1	TRBJ1-5	CASSQAGTGHQPQHF	TGCGCCAGCAGCCAGGCCGGGACAGGGCATCAGCCCCAGCATTTT
TRBD1	-	TRBV27	TRBJ2-1	CASRATWTGEAEQFF	TGTGCCAGCAGGGCCACTTGGACAGGGGAGGCTGAGCAGTTCTTC
TRBD1	-	TRBV6-1	TRBJ2-3	CAGSGTGGDTQYF	TGTGCCGGCTCCGGGACAGGGGGTGATACGCAGTATTTT
TRBD1	once	TRBV29-1	TRBJ2-7	CSVEQGVRNEQYF	TGCAGCGTTGAACAGGGGGTAAGGAACGAGCAGTACTTC
TRBD1	-	TRBV5-6	TRBJ2-5	CASSSGQGETQYF	TGTGCCAGCAGCTCGGGACAGGGTGAGACCCAGTACTTC
-	-	TRBV19	TRBJ1-4	CASSFHPQAPNEKLFF	TGTGCCAGTAGTTTCCACCCACAGGCGCCTAATGAAAAACTGTTTTTT
TRBD1	-	TRBV10-1	TRBJ2-1	CASSRQGANEQFF	TGCGCCAGCAGTAGGCAGGGGGCGAATGAGCAGTTCTTC
TRBD2	few	TRBV5-1	TRBJ2-1	CASSPRLAGRNEQFF	TGCGCCAGCAGCCCACGACTAGCGGGGAGGAATGAGCAGTTCTTC
-	-	TRBV4-1	TRBJ1-5	CASSPYPDGTYSNQPQHF	TGCGCCAGCAGCCCATACCCGGACGGGACTTATAGCAATCAGCCCCAGCATTTT
TRBD2	-	TRBV27	TRBJ2-7	CASGTAGGQYEQYF	TGTGCCTCGGGGACGGCGGGGGGGCAGTACGAGCAGTACTTC
TRBD1	-	TRBV4-1	TRBJ1-1	CASSQVGQVGAFF	TGCGCCAGCAGCCAAGTAGGACAGGTCGGAGCTTTCTTT